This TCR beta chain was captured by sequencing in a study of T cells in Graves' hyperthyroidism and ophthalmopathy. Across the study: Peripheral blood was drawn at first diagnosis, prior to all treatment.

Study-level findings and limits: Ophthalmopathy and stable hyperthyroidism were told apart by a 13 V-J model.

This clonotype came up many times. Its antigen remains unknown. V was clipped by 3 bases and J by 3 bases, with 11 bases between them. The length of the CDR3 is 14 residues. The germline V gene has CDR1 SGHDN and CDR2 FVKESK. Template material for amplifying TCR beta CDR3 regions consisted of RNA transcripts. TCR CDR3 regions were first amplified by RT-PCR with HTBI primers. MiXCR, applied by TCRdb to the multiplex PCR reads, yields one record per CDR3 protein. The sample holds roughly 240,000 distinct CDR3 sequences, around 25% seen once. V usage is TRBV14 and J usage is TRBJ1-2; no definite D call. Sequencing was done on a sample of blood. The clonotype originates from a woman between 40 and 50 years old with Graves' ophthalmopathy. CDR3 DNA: TGTGCCAGCAGCCAGTCCTCCCCCCACTATGGCTACACCTTC. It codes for CASSQSSPHYGYTF.